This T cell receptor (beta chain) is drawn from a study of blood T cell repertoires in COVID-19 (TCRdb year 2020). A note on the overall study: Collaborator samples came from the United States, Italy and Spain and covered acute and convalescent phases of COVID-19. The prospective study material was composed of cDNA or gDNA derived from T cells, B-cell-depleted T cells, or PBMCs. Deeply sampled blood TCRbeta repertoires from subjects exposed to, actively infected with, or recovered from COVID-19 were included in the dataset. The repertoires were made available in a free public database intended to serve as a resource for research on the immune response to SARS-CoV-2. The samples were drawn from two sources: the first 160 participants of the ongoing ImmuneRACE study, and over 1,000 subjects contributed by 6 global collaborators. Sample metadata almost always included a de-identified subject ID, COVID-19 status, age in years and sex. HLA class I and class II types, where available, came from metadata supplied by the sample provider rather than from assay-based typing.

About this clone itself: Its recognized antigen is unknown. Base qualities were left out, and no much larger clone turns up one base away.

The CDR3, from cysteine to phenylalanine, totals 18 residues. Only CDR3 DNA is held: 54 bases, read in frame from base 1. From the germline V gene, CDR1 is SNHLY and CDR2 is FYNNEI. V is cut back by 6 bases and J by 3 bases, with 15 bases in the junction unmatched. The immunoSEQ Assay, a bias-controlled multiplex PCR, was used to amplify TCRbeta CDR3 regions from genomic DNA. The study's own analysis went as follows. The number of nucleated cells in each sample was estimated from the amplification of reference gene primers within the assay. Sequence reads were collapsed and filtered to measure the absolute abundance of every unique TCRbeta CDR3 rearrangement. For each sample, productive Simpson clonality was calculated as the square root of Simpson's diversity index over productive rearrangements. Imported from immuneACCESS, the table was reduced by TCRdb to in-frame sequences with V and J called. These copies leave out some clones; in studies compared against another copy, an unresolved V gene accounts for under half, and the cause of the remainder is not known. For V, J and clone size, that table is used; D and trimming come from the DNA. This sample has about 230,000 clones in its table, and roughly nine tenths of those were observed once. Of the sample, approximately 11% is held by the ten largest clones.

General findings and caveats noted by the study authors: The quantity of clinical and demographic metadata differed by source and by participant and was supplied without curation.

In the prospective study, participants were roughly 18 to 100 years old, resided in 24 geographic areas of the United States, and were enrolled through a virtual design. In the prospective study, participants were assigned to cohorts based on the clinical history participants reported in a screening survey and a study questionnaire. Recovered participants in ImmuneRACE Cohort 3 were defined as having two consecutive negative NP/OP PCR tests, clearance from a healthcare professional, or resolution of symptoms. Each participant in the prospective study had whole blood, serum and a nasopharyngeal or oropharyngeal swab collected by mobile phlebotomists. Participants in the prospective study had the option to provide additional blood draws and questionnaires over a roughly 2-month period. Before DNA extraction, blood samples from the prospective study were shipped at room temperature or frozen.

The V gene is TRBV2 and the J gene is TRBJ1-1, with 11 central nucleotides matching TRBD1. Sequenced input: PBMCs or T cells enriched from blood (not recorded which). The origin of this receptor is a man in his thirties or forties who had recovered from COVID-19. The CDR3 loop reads CASRDLQGGTGGYTEAFF. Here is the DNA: TGTGCCAGCAGAGATTTACAGGGTGGGACAGGGGGTTACACTGAAGCTTTCTTT.